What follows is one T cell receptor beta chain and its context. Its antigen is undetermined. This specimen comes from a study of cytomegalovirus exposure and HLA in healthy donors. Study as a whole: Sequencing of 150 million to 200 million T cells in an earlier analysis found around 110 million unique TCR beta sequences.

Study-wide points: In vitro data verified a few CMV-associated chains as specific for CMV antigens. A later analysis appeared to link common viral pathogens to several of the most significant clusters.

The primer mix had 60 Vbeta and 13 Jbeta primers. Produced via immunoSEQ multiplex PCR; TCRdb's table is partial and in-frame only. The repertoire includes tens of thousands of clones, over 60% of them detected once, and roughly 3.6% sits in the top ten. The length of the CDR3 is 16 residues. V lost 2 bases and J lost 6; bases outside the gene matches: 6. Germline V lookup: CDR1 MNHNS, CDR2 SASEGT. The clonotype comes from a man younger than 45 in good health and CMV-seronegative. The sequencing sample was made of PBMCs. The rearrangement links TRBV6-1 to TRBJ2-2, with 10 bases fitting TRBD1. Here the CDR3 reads CASSERDRGFAGELFF. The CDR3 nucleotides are TGTGCCAGCAGTGAAAGGGACAGGGGTTTTGCCGGGGAGCTGTTTTTT.